The 21 T cell receptor beta chains listed next were all sequenced from one sample in a study of blood T cell repertoires in COVID-19. Here immunoSEQ multiplex PCR was the method, and the copy in TCRdb shows in-frame clones only, minus some. The data contain roughly 79,000 clones, 82% of them singletons. The sample comprised peripheral blood. The origin of the receptors is a human donor in a cohort sampled during active COVID-19.

CDR3 residues: CASSSGWTGRLDEQYF. The CDR3 DNA is TGTGCCAGCAGCTCCGGGTGGACAGGAAGACTCGACGAGCAGTACTTC. V and J are TRBV7-2 and TRBJ2-7; the match to TRBD1 covers 7 bases. Trimming took 4 bases from V and 5 from J; bases not matched to a gene: 14. Germline CDR1 is SGHTA and CDR2 is FQGNSA. This CDR3 has 16 amino acids.

This chain connects TRBV5-1 to TRBJ1-1; 8 positions match TRBD1. This CDR3 is 15 amino acids long. The V and J ends lost 0 bases and 2 bases, in that order; junction bases with no gene match: 3. Germline V CDR1 and CDR2: SGHRS, YFSETQ. The CDR3 reads CASSLDGQGNTEAFF. DNA of the CDR3: TGCGCCAGCAGCTTGGACGGACAGGGAAACACTGAAGCTTTCTTT.

This sequence joins TRBV18 and TRBJ1-5; no clear D. The CDR3 is made up of 12 amino acids. The V end lost 5 bases, the J end lost 4 bases, and 6 bases lay between the germline ends. Per the germline V gene, CDR1 is KGHSH and CDR2 is LQKENI. Here the CDR3 DNA reads TGTGCCAGCTCATTACTAAATCAGCCCCAGCATTTT. Amino acids: CASSLLNQPQHF.

The rearrangement uses TRBV5-4 and TRBJ2-3; TRBD2 might be the D (5 bases). Per germline, CDR1 SGHNT and CDR2 YYREEE (reference sequence). Trimming left V 2 bases short and J 0 bases short, with 10 bases between. The CDR3 spans 15 residues. The CDR3 sequence: CASSFYPGSTDTQYF. CDR3 sequence (DNA): TGTGCCAGCAGCTTTTATCCGGGAAGCACAGATACGCAGTATTTT.

The V and J genes are TRBV29-1 and TRBJ1-5; D might be TRBD1 (6 bases). There are 14 residues in the CDR3. Per germline, CDR1 SQVTM and CDR2 ANQGSEA. V was pared by 7 bases and J by 4 bases, with 17 bases between. CDR3 sequence: CSDYGQYQNQPQHF. As DNA, the CDR3 is TGCAGCGACTACGGACAGTACCAAAATCAGCCCCAGCATTTT.

The chain joins TRBV6-2 or TRBV6-3 to TRBJ2-2; the D gene is possibly TRBD2 (7 bases). The CDR3 runs to 14 residues. CDR1 is MNHEY, CDR2 SVGEGT, per germline. V was cut by 4 bases and J by 6 bases, with 12 bases left in between. CDR3 sequence: CASSSRGGSGELFF. The CDR3 DNA reads TGTGCCAGCAGTTCGAGGGGGGGCTCCGGGGAGCTGTTTTTT.

The CDR3 loop is CASSFLATPEAFF. Here the CDR3 DNA reads TGTGCCAGCAGTTTTCTCGCGACACCTGAAGCTTTCTTT. This sequence joins TRBV27 and TRBJ1-1; D unclear. Per the germline V gene, CDR1 is MNHEY and CDR2 is SMNVEV (reference sequence). Trimming left V 3 bases short and J 6 bases short, with 11 bases between. This CDR3 spans 13 amino acids.

This chain connects TRBV9 to TRBJ1-2; D might be TRBD1 (6 bases). Germline V gene sequence: CDR1 SGDLS, CDR2 YYNGEE. Deletions cut 4 bases from V and 3 bases from J, with 16 bases between. CDR3 length: 15 amino acids. The CDR3 is CASSSEPRQDYGYTF. The CDR3 DNA is TGTGCCAGCAGCTCCGAGCCAAGACAGGACTATGGCTACACCTTC.

The chain combines TRBV7-9 with TRBJ2-7, with unresolved D. CDR3 length: 16 amino acids. V lost 2 bases to trimming and J lost 3 bases, with 17 bases between them. Looked up from germline, CDR1 is SEHNR and CDR2 is FQNEAQ (reference sequence). The CDR3 loop is CASSLISRSNNYEQYF. The CDR3 nucleotides are TGTGCCAGCAGCTTAATAAGCAGGTCGAACAACTACGAGCAGTACTTC.

The chain combines TRBV12-3 or TRBV12-4 with TRBJ2-7; 7 nucleotides line up with TRBD2. With V trimmed by 5 bases and J by 11 bases, 12 bases remained unmatched. The CDR3 has 13 residues. In DNA form, the CDR3 reads TGTGCCAGCAGTCGGGCTGAGGGAGGGTGGAAGTACTTC. Its protein is CASSRAEGGWKYF.

This clone was seen just once. V is TRBV30 and J is TRBJ1-2; possibly TRBD1 for D (5 bases). CDR1 is GTSNPN, CDR2 SVGIG, per germline (reference sequence). The CDR3 sequence is 17 residues long. V was pared by 3 bases and J by 4 bases, with 24 bases between. The CDR3 coding sequence is TGTGCCTGGAGCGGAAAGATAGGCGGCCGGGGGACCTATGGCTACACCTTC. It is translated as CAWSGKIGGRGTYGYTF. The full variable domain, its missing parts supplied by reference TRBV30 and TRBJ1-2, is SQTIHQWPATLVQPVGSPLSLECTVEGTSNPNLYWYRQAAGRGLQLLFYSVGIGQISSEVPQNLSASRPQDRQFILSSKKLLLSDSGFYLCAWSGKIGGRGTYGYTFGSGTRLTVV.

On this clone itself: The junction departs from germline at one end; a sequencing error may be responsible. V gene TRBV20-1 combines with J gene TRBJ2-7, with 9 positions matching TRBD2. Looked up from germline, CDR1 is DFQATT and CDR2 is SNEGSKA (reference sequence). The CDR3 loop spans 11 amino acids. The CDR3 reads CSAEEGPSGEF. Here the CDR3 DNA reads TGCAGTGCTGAAGAGGGCCCTAGCGGGGAATTC.

The rearrangement uses TRBV24-1 and TRBJ1-2, with D possibly TRBD1 on 5 matching bases. Germline V gene lookup returns CDR1 KGHDR and CDR2 SFDVKD. This CDR3 spans 12 amino acids. V was cut by 0 bases and J by 8 bases, with 6 bases left in between. This CDR3 reads CATSDLQGGYTF. The CDR3 DNA reads TGTGCCACCAGTGATTTGCAGGGCGGCTACACCTTC.

This chain uses TRBV19 with TRBJ1-2; 8 bases agree with TRBD1. The CDR3 is made up of 12 amino acids. Germline CDR1 LNHDA, CDR2 SQIVND (reference sequence). J gave up 7 bases and V 4 bases, and 2 bases lay outside the gene matches. In DNA, the CDR3 is TGTGCCAGTAGTAATACAGGGGGTGGCTACACCTTC. Translation gives CASSNTGGGYTF.

J is TRBJ1-2 and V is TRBV9; D is undetermined. Per germline, CDR1 SGDLS and CDR2 YYNGEE. The V end lost 0 bases, the J end lost 0 bases, and 6 bases lay between the germline ends. This CDR3 is 14 amino acids long. CDR3 in amino acids: CASSVAQTNYGYTF. For the CDR3, the DNA is TGTGCCAGCAGCGTAGCTCAGACTAACTATGGCTACACCTTC.

Only one count was recorded for this clone. This sequence joins TRBV24-1 and TRBJ2-3, with 7 bases that match TRBD2. Losses at the gene ends were 3 bases for V and 7 bases for J; bases not matched to a gene: 3. This CDR3 has 13 amino acids. Germline V gene sequence: CDR1 KGHDR, CDR2 SFDVKD. CDR3 sequence: CATSDGGGYTQYF. The CDR3 coding sequence is TGTGCCACCAGTGATGGGGGAGGGTATACGCAGTATTTT.

The chain combines TRBV7-6 with TRBJ2-1, with 8 positions matching TRBD2. Trimming at V came to 1 base and at J to 8 bases, leaving 7 bases not matched to a gene. The CDR3 has 15 residues. Germline V gives CDR1 SGHVS, CDR2 FNYEAQ. CDR3 region: CASSLVGGAGDEQFF. DNA for the CDR3: TGTGCCAGCAGCTTAGTCGGGGGGGCTGGGGATGAGCAGTTCTTC. Filled out from reference TRBV7-6 and TRBJ2-1, the complete variable domain reads GAGVSQSPRYKVTKRGQDVALRCDPISGHVSLYWYRQALGQGPEFLTYFNYEAQQDKSGLPNDRFSAERPEGSISTLTIQRTEQRDSAMYRCASSLVGGAGDEQFFGPGTRLTVL.

The chain couples TRBV25-1 to TRBJ2-2; D is possibly TRBD1 (5 bases). Trimming took 3 bases from V and 1 from J, leaving 9 bases between them. Germline values: CDR1 MGHDK, CDR2 SYGVNS. The CDR3 consists of 15 residues. The chain's CDR3 is CASSDGQMNTGELFF. CDR3 coding DNA: TGTGCCAGCAGTGACGGACAAATGAACACCGGGGAGCTGTTTTTT.

The rearrangement links TRBV7-2 to TRBJ1-1, with 7 bases fitting TRBD1. Germline V CDR1 and CDR2: SGHTA, FQGNSA. CDR3 length: 15 amino acids. V lost 0 bases and J lost 4; bases outside the gene matches: 5. In DNA, the CDR3 is TGTGCCAGCAGCTTAGCACAGGGGCTCTCCACTGAAGCTTTCTTT. This sequence encodes CASSLAQGLSTEAFF.

V gene TRBV5-1 combines with J gene TRBJ2-7, with 9 bases fitting TRBD1. This CDR3 region has 13 residues. Germline V gene sequence: CDR1 SGHRS, CDR2 YFSETQ. V was clipped by 4 bases and J by 5 bases; unmatched bases: 4. Here the CDR3 reads CASSSGQGHEQYF. CDR3 DNA sequence: TGCGCCAGCAGCAGCGGACAGGGGCACGAGCAGTACTTC.

This clone was detected a few times. The chain links TRBV10-3 to TRBJ2-5, with 10 bases identical to TRBD2. V was pared by 5 bases and J by 3 bases, with 3 bases of the junction left unmatched. Germline loops: CDR1 ENHRY, CDR2 SYGVKD. This CDR3 comprises 14 residues. CDR3 in amino acids: CAISQGLAKETQYF. The CDR3 nucleotides are TGTGCCATCAGTCAGGGACTAGCGAAAGAGACCCAGTACTTC.